The text below deals with one TCR beta chain. Its target is unknown. This CDR3 contains 17 residues. Trimming took 4 bases from V and 0 from J; bases not matched to a gene: 5. The germline V gene encodes CDR1 LNHDA and CDR2 SQIVND (reference sequence). The data were taken from a study of OX40 agonist ivuxolimab in advanced cancers. At the level of the study: Eligibility rules accepted prior anti-PD-1, anti-PD-L1 or anti-CTLA-4 therapy, and around 43% had some. Study conclusions and caveats: CD4+ and CD8+ blood T cells expanded clonally by week 6 at 0.1 to 3.0 mg/kg.

This table comes from immunoSEQ multiplex PCR, and its TCRdb copy is limited to in-frame clones, with some not included. The repertoire includes about 160,000 clones, 94% of them detected once, and around 0.31% sits in the top ten. The chain joins TRBV19 to TRBJ2-4; 11 bases are a match to TRBD2. The sequenced sample was CD4+ or CD8+ T cells sorted from blood, obtained in a trial of the OX40 agonist ivuxolimab. The receptor comes from an adult with an advanced solid tumor such as melanoma, head and neck, liver or kidney cancer. CDR3 loop: CASSTASGGLAKNIQYF. CDR3 sequence (DNA): TGTGCCAGTAGTACGGCTAGCGGGGGGTTAGCCAAAAACATTCAGTACTTC.